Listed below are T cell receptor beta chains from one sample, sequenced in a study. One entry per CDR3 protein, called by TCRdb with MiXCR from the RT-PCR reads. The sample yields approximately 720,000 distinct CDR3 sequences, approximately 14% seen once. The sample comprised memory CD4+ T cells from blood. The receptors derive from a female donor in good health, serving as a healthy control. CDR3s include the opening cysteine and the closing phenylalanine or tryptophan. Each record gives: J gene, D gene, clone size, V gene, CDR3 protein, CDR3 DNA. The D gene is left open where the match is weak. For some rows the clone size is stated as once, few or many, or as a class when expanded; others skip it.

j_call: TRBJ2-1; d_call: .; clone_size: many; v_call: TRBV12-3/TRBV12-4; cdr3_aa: CASTRLGDNEQFF; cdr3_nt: TGTGCCAGCACCCGTCTTGGCGACAATGAGCAGTTCTTC
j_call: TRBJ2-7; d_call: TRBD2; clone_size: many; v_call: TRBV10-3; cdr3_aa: CAISEGGTSGRIAEQYF; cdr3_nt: TGTGCCATCAGTGAAGGGGGGACTAGCGGGAGAATCGCCGAGCAGTACTTC
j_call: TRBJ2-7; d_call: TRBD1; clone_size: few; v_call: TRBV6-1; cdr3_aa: CASSVTGVSYEQYF; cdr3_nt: TGTGCCAGCAGTGTTACAGGGGTTTCGTACGAGCAGTACTTC
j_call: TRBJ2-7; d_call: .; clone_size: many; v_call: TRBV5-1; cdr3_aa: CASSSGQFEQYF; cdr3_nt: TGCGCCAGCAGCTCTGGACAGTTCGAGCAGTACTTC
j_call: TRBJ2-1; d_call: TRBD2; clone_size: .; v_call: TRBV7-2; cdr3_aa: CASSPEGPSGRHKGSYNEQFF; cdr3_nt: TGTGCCAGCAGCCCAGAGGGGCCTAGCGGGAGGCATAAGGGCTCCTACAATGAGCAGTTCTTC
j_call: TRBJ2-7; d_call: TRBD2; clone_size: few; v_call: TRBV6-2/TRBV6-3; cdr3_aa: CASSYSKREVYEQYF; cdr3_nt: TGTGCCAGCAGTTACTCGAAACGGGAGGTTTACGAGCAGTACTTC
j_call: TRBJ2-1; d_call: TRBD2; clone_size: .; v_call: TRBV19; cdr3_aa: CASSGGLAGVDEQFF; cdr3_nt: TGTGCCAGTAGTGGAGGACTAGCGGGAGTAGATGAGCAGTTCTTC
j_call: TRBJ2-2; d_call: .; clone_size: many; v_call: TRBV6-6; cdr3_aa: CASSYVSGELFF; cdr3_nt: TGTGCCAGCAGTTACGTGAGCGGGGAGCTGTTTTTT
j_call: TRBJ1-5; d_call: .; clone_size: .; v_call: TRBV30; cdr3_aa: CAWRSANSRQPQHF; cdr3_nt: TGTGCCTGGAGATCGGCTAACTCGAGACAGCCCCAGCATTTT
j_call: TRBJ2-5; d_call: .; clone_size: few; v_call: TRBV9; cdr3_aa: CASAGGAIWETQYF; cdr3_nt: TGTGCCAGCGCTGGTGGGGCAATCTGGGAGACCCAGTACTTC
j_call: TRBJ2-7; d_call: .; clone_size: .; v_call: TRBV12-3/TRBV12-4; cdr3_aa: CASSLTRIRTGEQYF; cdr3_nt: TGTGCCAGCAGTTTAACACGTATAAGGACGGGCGAGCAGTACTTC
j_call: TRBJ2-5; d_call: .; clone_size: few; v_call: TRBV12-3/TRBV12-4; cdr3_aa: CARMETQYF; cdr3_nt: TGTGCCAGGATGGAGACCCAGTACTTC
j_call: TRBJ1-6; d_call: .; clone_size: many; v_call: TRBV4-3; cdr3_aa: CASSLRQAHNSPLHF; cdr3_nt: TGCGCCAGCAGCCTCCGACAGGCCCATAATTCACCCCTCCACTTT
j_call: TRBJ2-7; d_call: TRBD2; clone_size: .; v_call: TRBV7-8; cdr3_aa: CASSLVAGGTNSYEQYF; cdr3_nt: TGTGCCAGCAGCTTAGTAGCGGGAGGGACAAACTCCTACGAGCAGTACTTC
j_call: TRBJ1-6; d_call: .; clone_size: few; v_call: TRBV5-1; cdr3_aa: CASSTYAGDYSPLHF; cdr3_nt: TGCGCCAGCAGCACCTACGCCGGGGACTACTCACCCCTCCACTTT
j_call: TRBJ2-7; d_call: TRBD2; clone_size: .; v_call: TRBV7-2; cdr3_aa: CASSRGASGVSGSYEQYF; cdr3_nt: TGTGCCAGCAGCCGGGGAGCTAGCGGGGTGTCCGGATCCTACGAGCAGTACTTC
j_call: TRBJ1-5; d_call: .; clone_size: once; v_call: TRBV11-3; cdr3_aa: CASSKPPLTDSGQPQHF; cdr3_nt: TGTGCCAGCAGCAAGCCACCGCTGACAGATTCGGGTCAGCCCCAGCATTTT
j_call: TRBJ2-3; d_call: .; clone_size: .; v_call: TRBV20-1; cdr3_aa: CSAREGSGDTQYF; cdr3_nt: TGCAGTGCTAGAGAAGGAAGCGGGGATACGCAGTATTTT
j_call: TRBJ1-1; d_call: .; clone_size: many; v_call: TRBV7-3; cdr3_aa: CASSSSGGLGSEAFF; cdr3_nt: TGTGCCAGCAGCTCCTCCGGGGGCCTGGGGTCTGAAGCTTTCTTT
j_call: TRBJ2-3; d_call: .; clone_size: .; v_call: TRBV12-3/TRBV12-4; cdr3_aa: CASSYVGRTDTQYF; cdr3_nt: TGTGCCAGCAGTTACGTTGGTAGAACAGATACGCAGTATTTT
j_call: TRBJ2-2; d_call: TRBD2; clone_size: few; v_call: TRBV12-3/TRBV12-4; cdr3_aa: CATGGRTGELFF; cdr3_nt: TGTGCCACGGGGGGAAGGACCGGGGAGCTGTTTTTT
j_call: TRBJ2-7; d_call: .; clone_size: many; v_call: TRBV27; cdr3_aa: CASSQNPDLLYEQYF; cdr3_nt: TGTGCCAGCAGTCAGAATCCTGACCTCCTTTACGAGCAGTACTTC
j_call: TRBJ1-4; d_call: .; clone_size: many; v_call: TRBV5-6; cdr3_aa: CASSLRQLNEKLFF; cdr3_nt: TGTGCCAGCAGCTTGAGGCAGTTAAATGAAAAACTGTTTTTT
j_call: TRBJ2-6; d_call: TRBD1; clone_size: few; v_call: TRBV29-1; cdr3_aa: CSVESGQVFSGANVLTF; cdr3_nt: TGCAGCGTTGAATCAGGACAGGTCTTCTCTGGGGCCAACGTCCTGACTTTC
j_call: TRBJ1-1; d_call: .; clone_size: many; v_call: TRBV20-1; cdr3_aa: CSARPPGGALKNTEAFF; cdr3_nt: TGCAGTGCTAGGCCCCCAGGAGGGGCCCTTAAGAACACTGAAGCTTTCTTT
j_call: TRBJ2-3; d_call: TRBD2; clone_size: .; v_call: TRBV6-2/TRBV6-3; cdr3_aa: CASSIPSGRNTDTQYF; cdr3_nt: TGTGCCAGCAGCATTCCTAGCGGGAGGAATACAGATACGCAGTATTTT
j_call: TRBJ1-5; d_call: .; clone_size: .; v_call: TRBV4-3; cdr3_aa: CASSQDSQGRQPQHF; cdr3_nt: TGCGCCAGCAGCCAAGATTCGCAGGGCCGTCAGCCCCAGCATTTT
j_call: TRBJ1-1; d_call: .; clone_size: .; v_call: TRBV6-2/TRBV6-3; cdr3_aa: CASSYSTTEAFF; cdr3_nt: TGTGCCAGCAGTTACTCGACCACTGAAGCTTTCTTT
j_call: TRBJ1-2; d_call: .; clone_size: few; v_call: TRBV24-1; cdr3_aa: CATSGGGNYGYTF; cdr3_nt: TGTGCCACCAGTGGAGGGGGTAACTATGGCTACACCTTC
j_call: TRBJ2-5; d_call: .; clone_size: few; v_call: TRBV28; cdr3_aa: CASSFGAGRETQYF; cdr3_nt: TGTGCCAGCAGTTTCGGGGCAGGGCGGGAGACCCAGTACTTC
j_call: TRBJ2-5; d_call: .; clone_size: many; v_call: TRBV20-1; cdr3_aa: CPPRKGGETQYF; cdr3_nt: TGCCCTCCTAGAAAGGGCGGCGAGACCCAGTACTTC
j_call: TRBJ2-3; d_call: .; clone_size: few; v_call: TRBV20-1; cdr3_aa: CSASTPGAQYF; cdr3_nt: TGCAGTGCTTCGACCCCCGGGGCGCAGTATTTT
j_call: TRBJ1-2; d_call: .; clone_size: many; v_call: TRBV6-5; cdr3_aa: CASSYPTTANYGYTF; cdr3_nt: TGTGCCAGCAGTTACCCTACTACAGCTAACTATGGCTACACCTTC
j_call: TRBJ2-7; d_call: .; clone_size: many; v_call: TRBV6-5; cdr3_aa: CASSYSATGGGEQYF; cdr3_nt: TGTGCCAGCAGTTACTCCGCGACAGGCGGAGGGGAGCAGTACTTC
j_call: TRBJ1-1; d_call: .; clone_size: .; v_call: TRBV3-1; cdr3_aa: CASSRTGSDTEAFF; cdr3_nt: TGTGCCAGCAGCCGAACAGGGAGCGACACTGAAGCTTTCTTT
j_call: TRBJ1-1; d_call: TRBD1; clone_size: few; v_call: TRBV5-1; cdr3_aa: CASSSGQGAQNTEAFF; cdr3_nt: TGCGCCAGCAGCTCTGGACAGGGGGCACAGAACACTGAAGCTTTCTTT
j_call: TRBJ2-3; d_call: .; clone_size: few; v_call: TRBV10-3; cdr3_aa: CAISETGDTQYF; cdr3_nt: TGTGCCATCAGTGAGACGGGGGATACGCAGTATTTT
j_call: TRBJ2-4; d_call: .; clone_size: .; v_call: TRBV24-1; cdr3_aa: CATSDSRTPSEVQYF; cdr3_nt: TGTGCCACCAGTGATTCACGGACACCCTCGGAGGTTCAGTACTTC
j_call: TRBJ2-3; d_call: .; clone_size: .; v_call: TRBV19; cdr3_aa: CASSPFTTSVDTQYF; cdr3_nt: TGTGCCAGTAGTCCTTTTACCACATCGGTCGATACGCAGTATTTT
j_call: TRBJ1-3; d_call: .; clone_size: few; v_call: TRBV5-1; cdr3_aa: CASSLAIGVTGNTIYF; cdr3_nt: TGCGCCAGCAGCTTGGCGATCGGGGTAACCGGAAACACCATATATTTT
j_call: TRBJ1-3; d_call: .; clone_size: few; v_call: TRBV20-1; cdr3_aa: CSASWQGAGNTIYF; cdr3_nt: TGCAGTGCTAGCTGGCAGGGTGCGGGAAACACCATATATTTT
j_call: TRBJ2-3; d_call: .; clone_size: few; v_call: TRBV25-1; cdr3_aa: CASSVTYVTDTQYF; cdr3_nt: TGTGCCAGCAGTGTTACGTACGTAACAGATACGCAGTATTTT
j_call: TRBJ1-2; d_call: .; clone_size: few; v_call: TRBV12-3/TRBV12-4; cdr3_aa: CASSIITGDLGNYGYTF; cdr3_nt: TGTGCCAGCAGTATAATTACAGGCGACTTGGGTAACTATGGCTACACCTTC
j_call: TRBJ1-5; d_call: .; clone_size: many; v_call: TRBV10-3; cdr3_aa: CAISGQLGNQPQHF; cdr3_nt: TGTGCCATCAGTGGACAGCTAGGCAATCAGCCCCAGCATTTT
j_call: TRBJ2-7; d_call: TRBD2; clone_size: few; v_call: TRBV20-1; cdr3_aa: CSAISLEAGGEQYF; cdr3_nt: TGCAGTGCCATCTCCTTAGAAGCGGGAGGCGAGCAGTACTTC
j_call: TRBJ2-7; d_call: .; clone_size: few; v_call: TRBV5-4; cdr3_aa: CASSLGGSSTSYEQYF; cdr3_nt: TGTGCCAGCAGCTTAGGGGGGAGCTCAACCTCCTACGAGCAGTACTTC
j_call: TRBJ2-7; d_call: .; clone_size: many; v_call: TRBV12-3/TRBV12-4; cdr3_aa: CASSLQWYEQYF; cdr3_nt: TGTGCCAGCAGTTTACAGTGGTACGAGCAGTACTTC
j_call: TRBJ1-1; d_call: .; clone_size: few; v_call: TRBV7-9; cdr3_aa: CASRKAGHGDTEAFF; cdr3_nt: TGTGCCAGCAGAAAAGCGGGCCACGGGGACACTGAAGCTTTCTTT
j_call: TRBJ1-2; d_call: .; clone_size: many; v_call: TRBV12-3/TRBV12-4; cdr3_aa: CASSFAAYGYTF; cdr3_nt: TGTGCCAGCAGTTTCGCGGCATATGGCTACACCTTC
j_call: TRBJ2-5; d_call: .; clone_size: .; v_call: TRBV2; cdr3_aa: CASRSGPRETQYF; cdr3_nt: TGTGCCAGCAGATCCGGGCCAAGGGAGACCCAGTACTTC
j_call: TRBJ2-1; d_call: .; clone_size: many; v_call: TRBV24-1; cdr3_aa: CATSEQGSRPNEQFF; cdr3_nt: TGTGCCACCAGTGAACAGGGAAGCCGGCCCAATGAGCAGTTCTTC
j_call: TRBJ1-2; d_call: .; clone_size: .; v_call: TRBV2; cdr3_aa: CASMGGALNYGYTF; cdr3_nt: TGTGCCAGCATGGGGGGGGCCCTAAACTATGGCTACACCTTC
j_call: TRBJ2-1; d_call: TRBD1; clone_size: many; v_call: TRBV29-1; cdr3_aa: CSVDRGFGEQFF; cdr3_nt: TGCAGCGTCGACAGGGGATTCGGTGAGCAGTTCTTC
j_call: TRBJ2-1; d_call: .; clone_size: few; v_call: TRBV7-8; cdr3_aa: CASSLDLGANALNEQFF; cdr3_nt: TGTGCCAGCAGCTTGGACCTAGGGGCCAATGCGCTCAATGAGCAGTTCTTC